The 26 T cell receptor beta chains in this list originate from one sample, sequenced in a study of cytomegalovirus exposure and HLA in healthy donors. In the PCR, 60 Vbeta and 13 Jbeta primers were used. TCRdb keeps only in-frame clones here, not all; method: immunoSEQ multiplex PCR. The sample records about 150,000 clones, 72% being singletons. The sample consisted of PBMCs. The receptors were sampled from a man aged 35 to 55 in good health and CMV-seronegative.

The count of this clone is one. The chain links TRBV5-1 to TRBJ2-7; 9 bases fit TRBD1. J gave up 6 bases and V 0 bases, and 10 bases lay outside the gene matches. The CDR3 has 16 residues. CDR1 and CDR2 from the germline V gene are SGHRS and YFSETQ. CDR3 sequence reads: CASSLGGQGNTIEQYF. The CDR3 DNA follows: TGCGCCAGCAGCTTGGGCGGACAGGGGAATACGATCGAGCAGTACTTC.

This chain connects TRBV4-1 to TRBJ2-7, with 10 bases that match TRBD1. CDR1 MGHRA and CDR2 YSYEKL come from the germline V gene. V trimming: 0 bases; J trimming: 5 bases; junction bases outside the gene matches: 4. CDR3 length equals 15 residues. The CDR3 protein is CASSQDWTGGDEQYF. The CDR3 bases are TGCGCCAGCAGCCAAGATTGGACAGGGGGTGACGAGCAGTACTTC.

This chain links TRBV19 with TRBJ1-4; D not resolved. V was cut by 3 bases and J by 5 bases, with 7 bases left in between. The CDR3 is 13 residues long. Germline lookup yields CDR1 LNHDA and CDR2 SQIVND (reference sequence). The CDR3 DNA reads TGTGCCAGTAGTATCAACAGAAATGAAAAACTGTTTTTT. Amino acids: CASSINRNEKLFF. Drawing the rest from reference TRBV19 and TRBJ1-4, the complete variable domain is DGGITQSPKYLFRKEGQNVTLSCEQNLNHDAMYWYRQDPGQGLRLIYYSQIVNDFQKGDIAEGYSVSREKKESFPLTVTSAQKNPTAFYLCASSINRNEKLFFGSGTQLSVL.

This chain joins TRBV30 and TRBJ1-2; D is undetermined. Trimming cost V 3 bases and J 6 bases, with 17 bases left between them. The length of the CDR3 is 14 residues. Germline-derived CDR1 and CDR2 are GTSNPN and SVGIG (reference sequence). CDR3 coding DNA: TGTGCCTGGAGCGTCGGCGGGTCGGGCCATGGCTACACCTTC. This translates into CAWSVGGSGHGYTF.

CDR3 sequence reads: CASSLDPTGLNEQFF. CDR3 nucleotides: TGTGCCAGCAGCTTGGATCCCACAGGGCTTAATGAGCAGTTCTTC. This chain joins TRBV5-4 and TRBJ2-1; maybe TRBD1 (6 bases). The CDR3 runs to 15 residues. V dropped 0 bases and J dropped 7 bases, with 14 bases sitting between them. Germline CDR1 SGHNT, CDR2 YYREEE (reference sequence).

This clone was observed a handful of times. This rearrangement joins TRBV29-1 to TRBJ2-1, with 9 bases aligning to TRBD2. V lost 4 bases to trimming and J lost 3 bases; unmatched junction nucleotides: 7. Looked up from germline, CDR1 is SQVTM and CDR2 is ANQGSEA. The CDR3 runs 15 residues. The CDR3, as DNA: TGCAGCGTTGTTGGCGGGAGGGATATCTACAATGAGCAGTTCTTC. It encodes CSVVGGRDIYNEQFF.

Here the CDR3 reads CASSIGGLNEQFF. The CDR3 DNA reads as TGTGCCAGTAGTATAGGCGGGCTCAATGAGCAGTTCTTC. V gene TRBV19 combines with J gene TRBJ2-1; TRBD2 might be the D (5 bases). Trimming took 1 base from V and 6 from J, leaving 7 bases between them. This CDR3 is 13 amino acids long. CDR1 is LNHDA, CDR2 SQIVND, per germline (reference sequence).

The chain couples TRBV6-5 to TRBJ1-1; the D is unclear. The length of the CDR3 is 14 residues. Deletions cut 2 bases from V and 0 bases from J, with 7 bases between. CDR1 and CDR2 from the germline V gene are MNHEY and SVGAGI. This CDR3 is CASSYGLLNTEAFF. CDR3 bases: TGTGCCAGCAGTTACGGGCTCCTGAACACTGAAGCTTTCTTT.

This chain uses TRBV5-1 with TRBJ2-2, with D possibly TRBD2 on 5 matching bases. V was clipped by 1 base and J by 5 bases, with 9 bases between them. The CDR3 contains 14 residues. The germline gives CDR1 SGHRS, CDR2 YFSETQ. CDR3 nucleotide sequence: TGCGCCAGCAGCTTGACACTAGTTACCGGGGAGCTGTTTTTT. It specifies CASSLTLVTGELFF.

The genes are TRBV5-6 and TRBJ2-2; TRBD2 is a possible D gene (5 bases). Germline V lookup: CDR1 SGHDT, CDR2 YYEEEE. V lost 3 bases and J lost 4, with 13 bases in between. The CDR3 covers 15 residues. The CDR3 DNA reads TGTGCCAGCAGCTGGCCTAGCCAATTCACCGGGGAGCTGTTTTTT. This encodes CASSWPSQFTGELFF.

The rearrangement uses TRBV7-2 and TRBJ1-2; D is undetermined. CDR1 and CDR2 (germline): SGHTA, FQGNSA. This CDR3 comprises 13 residues. V lost 3 bases, J lost 10 bases, and 15 bases lay in between. This CDR3 reads CASSFGGKVDYTF. The CDR3 coding sequence is TGTGCCAGCAGCTTCGGAGGCAAAGTTGACTACACCTTC.

This chain joins TRBV27 and TRBJ1-1, with 8 bases that match TRBD1. This CDR3 comprises 14 residues. Trimming removed 2 bases from V and 5 bases from J; junction bases left unmatched: 4. The germline V gene encodes CDR1 MNHEY and CDR2 SMNVEV (reference sequence). This CDR3 reads CASSLNRGATEAFF. For the CDR3, the DNA is TGTGCCAGCAGTTTAAACAGGGGGGCGACTGAAGCTTTCTTT.

The rearrangement links TRBV11-2 to TRBJ1-5, with D possibly being TRBD1 (5 bases). V lost 3 bases and J lost 5, with 14 bases in between. Germline CDR1 reads SGHAT; CDR2 reads FQNNGV. This CDR3 has 15 amino acids. The CDR3 sequence is CASSLTAGHDQPQHF. The DNA of the CDR3 is TGTGCCAGCAGCTTGACAGCGGGGCACGATCAGCCCCAGCATTTT.

This clone came up a few times. This chain joins TRBV6-6 and TRBJ2-1; TRBD2 matches 10 bases. Germline trimming cut 8 bases from V and 0 bases from J; bases unmatched to any gene: 7. Germline V CDR1 and CDR2: MNHNY, SVGAGI (reference sequence). CDR3 length: 16 amino acids. CDR3 sequence (DNA): TGTGCCAGCTTACCTAGCGGGGGTAGCTCCTACAATGAGCAGTTCTTC. Translating gives CASLPSGGSSYNEQFF.

The chain joins TRBV2 to TRBJ2-1, with D maybe TRBD1 (6 bases). CDR3 size: 14 residues. Trimming cost V 4 bases and J 5 bases, with 12 bases left between them. Germline V gives CDR1 SNHLY, CDR2 FYNNEI. The chain's CDR3 is CASSVQTGNNEQFF. CDR3 bases: TGTGCCAGCAGTGTCCAGACAGGTAACAATGAGCAGTTCTTC.

This chain links TRBV28 with TRBJ1-2, with 10 bases identical to TRBD1. Looked up from germline, CDR1 is MDHEN and CDR2 is SYDVKM. V shed 3 bases, J shed 1 base, and the junction held 2 bases outside the gene matches. The CDR3 is 15 amino acids. The CDR3 coding sequence is TGTGCCAGCAGTTTTGGGACAGGGGTTAACTATGGCTACACCTTC. Translating gives CASSFGTGVNYGYTF.

The rearrangement joins TRBV6-1 to TRBJ2-3; 11 bases match TRBD2. The germline V gene has CDR1 MNHNS and CDR2 SASEGT. The trim removed 5 bases at V and 5 bases at J, leaving 6 bases unmatched. CDR3 size: 15 residues. The CDR3 sequence: CASSSTSGARDTQYF. CDR3 nucleotides: TGTGCCAGCAGTTCGACTAGCGGGGCTAGAGATACGCAGTATTTT.

This sequence joins TRBV5-4 and TRBJ2-1; maybe TRBD1 (6 bases). Germline-derived CDR1 and CDR2 are SGHNT and YYREEE (reference sequence). CDR3 length equals 15 residues. V lost 2 bases and J 4 bases, leaving 13 bases between the germline ends. CDR3 protein: CASSFTGNRYNEQFF. In DNA form, the CDR3 reads TGTGCCAGCAGCTTTACAGGGAACAGATACAATGAGCAGTTCTTC.

CDR3 sequence: CASRGGSSSWGEQYF. Here the CDR3 DNA reads TGTGCCAGCAGGGGGGGTTCGTCTAGCTGGGGCGAGCAGTACTTC. This chain uses TRBV28 with TRBJ2-7; possibly TRBD2 for D (6 bases). This CDR3 spans 15 amino acids. Germline CDR1 is MDHEN and CDR2 is SYDVKM. Trimming left V 6 bases short and J 6 bases short, with 21 bases between.

The V call is TRBV7-8, the J call TRBJ1-1; 10 bases align to TRBD1. The trim removed 1 base at V and 6 bases at J, leaving 11 bases unmatched. This CDR3 has 17 residues. CDR1 and CDR2 (germline): SGHVS, FQNEAQ. The CDR3 is CASSLGGGQGFLPEAFF. DNA of the CDR3: TGTGCCAGCAGCTTAGGAGGGGGACAGGGGTTTCTACCTGAAGCTTTCTTT.

The rearrangement links TRBV9 to TRBJ1-4; 7 positions agree with TRBD1. Looked up from germline, CDR1 is SGDLS and CDR2 is YYNGEE. CDR3 length equals 15 residues. V lost 1 base and J lost 7; bases outside the gene matches: 7. The CDR3 DNA sequence: TGTGCCAGCAGCGTAACAGGGGTAAGGAGTGAAAAACTGTTTTTT. This gives the protein CASSVTGVRSEKLFF.

The gene calls are TRBV4-3 and TRBJ2-2, with D unclear. The CDR3 runs to 16 residues. Trimming removed 3 bases at V and 4 bases at J, with 15 bases between. Germline lookup yields CDR1 LGHNA and CDR2 YSLEER. The CDR3 protein is CASSQQIPGGTGELFF. The CDR3 DNA follows: TGCGCCAGCAGCCAGCAAATTCCCGGCGGCACCGGGGAGCTGTTTTTT.

The chain employs TRBV29-1 and TRBJ1-5; TRBD1 is a possible D gene (6 bases). V was pared by 0 bases and J by 7 bases, with 10 bases between. CDR3 length equals 13 residues. The germline CDR1 and CDR2 sequences are SQVTM and ANQGSEA. The CDR3 loop is CSVEEVRGQPQHF. As DNA, the CDR3 is TGCAGCGTTGAAGAGGTGAGGGGGCAGCCCCAGCATTTT.

The chain combines TRBV2 with TRBJ2-5; 9 bases agree with TRBD2. This CDR3 spans 15 amino acids. The V and J ends lost 4 bases and 0 bases, in that order; junction bases with no gene match: 3. Germline CDR1 is SNHLY and CDR2 is FYNNEI. The chain's CDR3 is CASSVQRGDQETQYF. The CDR3 DNA sequence: TGTGCCAGCAGTGTACAGCGGGGGGACCAAGAGACCCAGTACTTC.

In nucleotides, the CDR3 is TGCGCCAGCAGCTTGGGAGCAGCCGACTCCTACGAGCAGTACTTC. This gives the protein CASSLGAADSYEQYF. This rearrangement joins TRBV5-1 to TRBJ2-5, with D unclear. The J call may be mistaken, given a closer DNA end match to TRBJ2-7. CDR1 is SGHRS, CDR2 YFSETQ, per germline. The CDR3 runs to 15 residues.

This chain joins TRBV5-1 and TRBJ2-7; D may be TRBD1 (5 bases). Trimming shortened V by 4 bases and J by 2 bases, and 10 bases separated the two germline ends. The CDR3 is 13 amino acids. Germline V CDR1 and CDR2: SGHRS, YFSETQ. The CDR3 loop reads CASSPDTAYEQYF. The CDR3 coding sequence is TGCGCCAGCAGCCCGGACACAGCCTACGAGCAGTACTTC. The full variable domain, rest sourced from reference TRBV5-1 and TRBJ2-7, is KAGVTQTPRYLIKTRGQQVTLSCSPISGHRSVSWYQQTPGQGLQFLFEYFSETQRNKGNFPGRFSGRQFSNSRSEMNVSTLELGDSALYLCASSPDTAYEQYFGPGTRLTVT.